This T cell receptor (beta chain) was found in a study of CD8+CD57+ T cells in acquired aplastic anemia. Overall study: Sorted CD4+ and CD8+ cells yielded DNA averaging about 3.1 ug.

Individuals selected for sequencing had exhibited CD8+CD57+ cell expansion on flow cytometry. No patient had been given any therapy when blood was sampled. Germline values: CDR1 SGDLS, CDR2 YYNGEE. CDR3 size: 13 residues. V lost 1 base and J lost 1, with 3 bases in between. This clonotype occurred many times. Antigen: not known. For CDR3 and TCR beta VDJ profiling, genomic DNA was the template used. TCRdb used MiXCR to reprocess the reads, holding one entry per CDR3 protein. Here the sample spans 50,000 or so distinct CDR3 sequences, roughly 60% being singletons. Study-level findings and limits: Patients and controls shared about 30 CD8+ CDR3 sequences.

This clonotype originated in a human donor with aplastic anemia. Input material: sorted CD4+, CD8+, or CD8+CD57+ T cells (not recorded which) from PBMCs. J is TRBJ1-3 and V is TRBV9; D is ambiguous. The CDR3: CASSVSSGNTIYF. CDR3 nucleotides: TGTGCCAGCAGCGTATCATCTGGAAACACCATATATTTT.